This T cell receptor (beta chain) emerged from a study of vaccination and CD4 T cells after COVID-19. Overall study context: A vaccine, either BNT162b2 or mRNA-1273, was given to participants in two doses.

Treatment indicated: approximately nine-day PBMC culture with coronavirus spike peptide pools or control peptides (ViraFEST assay). Antigen-specific T cells were expanded with peptide pools by ViraFEST, and TCRs were then sequenced. This clonotype turned up a few times. As yet, its antigen is unknown. V gave up 6 bases and J gave up 3 bases, with 18 bases separating them. Germline V lookup: CDR1 DFQATT, CDR2 SNEGSKA (reference sequence). The CDR3 runs 15 residues. Cultured CD4+ T-cell DNA underwent Oncomine TCR Beta short-read sequencing. TCRdb used MiXCR to reprocess the PCR reads, holding one entry per CDR3 protein. The data show fewer than 20,000 distinct CDR3 sequences, with about 40% seen just once and 6.5% to 9% held by the top ten. Study-level results: Convalescent patients gained a median approximately 89% of their reactive clones only post-vaccination.

The chain joins TRBV20-1 to TRBJ2-4, with D possibly being TRBD2 (5 bases). The TCR sequence derives from a human donor who had recovered from COVID-19. Material: CD4+ T cells from blood, cultured in vitro. The CDR3 DNA reads TGCAGTGCCCAGGTGGACGGACTGATCAAAAACATTCAGTACTTC. This codes for CSAQVDGLIKNIQYF.